This is a list of T cell receptor beta chains from one sample in a study of T cells after posttransplantation cyclophosphamide. The assay was immunoSEQ multiplex PCR, and TCRdb's table has in-frame clones only and misses some. The repertoire has 20,000 to 25,000 clones, none seen only once; the ten largest take approximately 4%. Sequencing input: PBMCs. The receptors were sampled from a woman aged 50 to 65 in good health, CMV-negative, and a related stem cell transplant donor. Both conserved end residues are part of each CDR3. The order of the fields is D gene, V gene, clone size, J gene, CDR3 protein, CDR3 DNA. A D gene is named only where the DNA matches it firmly. The size field reads once, few, many or a size class.

d_call: -
v_call: TRBV4-1
clone_size: many
j_call: TRBJ1-2
cdr3_aa: CASSQDPGRGVYGYTF
cdr3_nt: TGCGCCAGCAGCCAAGATCCGGGCAGGGGAGTCTATGGCTACACCTTC

d_call: TRBD1
v_call: TRBV15
clone_size: many
j_call: TRBJ1-1
cdr3_aa: CATSRGGQGRDTEAFF
cdr3_nt: TGTGCCACCAGCAGAGGTGGACAGGGGAGGGACACTGAAGCTTTCTTT

d_call: TRBD2
v_call: TRBV15
clone_size: many
j_call: TRBJ2-7
cdr3_aa: CATSARGGFYEQYF
cdr3_nt: TGTGCCACCAGCGCTCGCGGGGGGTTTTACGAGCAGTACTTC

d_call: -
v_call: TRBV5-6
clone_size: many
j_call: TRBJ2-1
cdr3_aa: CASSAKSSYNEQFF
cdr3_nt: TGTGCCAGCAGCGCAAAGAGCTCCTACAATGAGCAGTTCTTC

d_call: TRBD1
v_call: TRBV4-2
clone_size: many
j_call: TRBJ2-1
cdr3_aa: CASSRRSEDRGNEQFF
cdr3_nt: TGTGCCAGCAGCCGCCGATCCGAGGACAGGGGCAATGAGCAGTTCTTC

d_call: -
v_call: TRBV7-9
clone_size: many
j_call: TRBJ2-2
cdr3_aa: CASNKGQGTGELFF
cdr3_nt: TGTGCCAGCAACAAGGGGCAGGGCACCGGGGAGCTGTTTTTT

d_call: -
v_call: TRBV27
clone_size: many
j_call: TRBJ2-7
cdr3_aa: CASTPHGSYEQYF
cdr3_nt: TGTGCCAGCACGCCCCACGGCTCCTACGAGCAGTACTTC

d_call: TRBD1
v_call: TRBV28
clone_size: many
j_call: TRBJ1-1
cdr3_aa: CASSLPKYPGQVPMNTEAFF
cdr3_nt: TGTGCCAGCAGTTTGCCAAAATACCCGGGACAGGTTCCCATGAACACTGAAGCTTTCTTT

d_call: -
v_call: TRBV30
clone_size: many
j_call: TRBJ1-1
cdr3_aa: CAWSVAWQLNTEAFF
cdr3_nt: TGTGCCTGGAGTGTAGCGTGGCAGCTGAACACTGAAGCTTTCTTT

d_call: -
v_call: TRBV14
clone_size: many
j_call: TRBJ2-4
cdr3_aa: CASSQGVGGIQYF
cdr3_nt: TGTGCCAGCAGCCAAGGCGTGGGGGGCATTCAGTACTTC

d_call: -
v_call: TRBV29-1
clone_size: many
j_call: TRBJ2-7
cdr3_aa: CSAYSEGQSGEQYF
cdr3_nt: TGCAGCGCTTATTCGGAGGGCCAATCGGGGGAGCAGTACTTC

d_call: -
v_call: TRBV2
clone_size: many
j_call: TRBJ1-1
cdr3_aa: CASRAHQNTEAFF
cdr3_nt: TGTGCCAGCAGAGCCCACCAGAACACTGAAGCTTTCTTT

d_call: TRBD1
v_call: TRBV18
clone_size: many
j_call: TRBJ1-1
cdr3_aa: CASSPRTGETEAFF
cdr3_nt: TGTGCCAGCTCACCAAGGACAGGGGAAACTGAAGCTTTCTTT

d_call: -
v_call: TRBV11-2
clone_size: many
j_call: TRBJ1-1
cdr3_aa: CASSLVSGDTEAFF
cdr3_nt: TGTGCCAGCAGCTTAGTATCGGGAGACACTGAAGCTTTCTTT

d_call: -
v_call: TRBV7-9
clone_size: many
j_call: TRBJ2-1
cdr3_aa: CASSPGGVGNNEQFF
cdr3_nt: TGTGCCAGCAGCCCAGGAGGGGTGGGAAACAATGAGCAGTTCTTC

d_call: TRBD1
v_call: TRBV7-2
clone_size: many
j_call: TRBJ2-3
cdr3_aa: CASSWDSFTDTQYF
cdr3_nt: TGTGCCAGCAGCTGGGACAGTTTCACAGATACGCAGTATTTT

d_call: -
v_call: TRBV7-8
clone_size: many
j_call: TRBJ1-5
cdr3_aa: CASSFLQGVSNQPQHF
cdr3_nt: TGTGCCAGCAGCTTCTTACAGGGAGTTAGCAATCAGCCCCAGCATTTT

d_call: -
v_call: TRBV15
clone_size: many
j_call: TRBJ2-2
cdr3_aa: CATSRDSGAGELFF
cdr3_nt: TGTGCCACCAGCAGAGATTCAGGGGCCGGGGAGCTGTTTTTT

d_call: -
v_call: TRBV2
clone_size: many
j_call: TRBJ2-3
cdr3_aa: CATPFVSTDTQYF
cdr3_nt: TGTGCCACCCCTTTCGTTAGCACAGATACGCAGTATTTT

d_call: -
v_call: TRBV5-1
clone_size: many
j_call: TRBJ2-5
cdr3_aa: CASSSGHGRGQETQYF
cdr3_nt: TGCGCCAGCAGCTCGGGACATGGGAGGGGGCAAGAGACCCAGTACTTC

d_call: -
v_call: TRBV18
clone_size: many
j_call: TRBJ2-6
cdr3_aa: CASSPQQGRTGANVLTF
cdr3_nt: TGTGCCAGCTCACCACAACAGGGAAGGACTGGGGCCAACGTCCTGACTTTC

d_call: TRBD2
v_call: TRBV11-2
clone_size: many
j_call: TRBJ2-7
cdr3_aa: CASSSIRAGGSYEQYF
cdr3_nt: TGTGCCAGCAGCTCCATTCGAGCGGGAGGTTCCTACGAGCAGTACTTC

d_call: TRBD1
v_call: TRBV6-6
clone_size: many
j_call: TRBJ2-1
cdr3_aa: CAGGGDRGYNEQFF
cdr3_nt: TGTGCCGGAGGAGGGGACAGGGGATACAATGAGCAGTTCTTC

d_call: TRBD1
v_call: TRBV28
clone_size: many
j_call: TRBJ1-1
cdr3_aa: CASRQNRGRRVEAFF
cdr3_nt: TGTGCCAGCAGGCAGAACAGGGGGCGGAGGGTTGAAGCTTTCTTT

d_call: -
v_call: TRBV2
clone_size: many
j_call: TRBJ1-2
cdr3_aa: CASSEARQGDYTF
cdr3_nt: TGTGCCAGCAGTGAAGCGCGGCAGGGCGACTACACCTTC

d_call: -
v_call: TRBV19
clone_size: many
j_call: TRBJ1-1
cdr3_aa: CASSIVSRNTEAFF
cdr3_nt: TGTGCCAGTAGTATCGTATCTCGGAACACTGAAGCTTTCTTT

d_call: -
v_call: TRBV5-4
clone_size: many
j_call: TRBJ2-1
cdr3_aa: CASSLAGNSYNEQFF
cdr3_nt: TGTGCCAGCAGCTTGGCGGGGAACTCCTACAATGAGCAGTTCTTC

d_call: TRBD1
v_call: TRBV7-2
clone_size: many
j_call: TRBJ1-6
cdr3_aa: CASSTKGQGNSPLHF
cdr3_nt: TGTGCCAGCAGCACCAAAGGACAGGGTAATTCACCCCTCCACTTT

d_call: -
v_call: TRBV21-1
clone_size: many
j_call: TRBJ1-1
cdr3_aa: CASSARQANTEAFF
cdr3_nt: TGTGCCAGCAGCGCCCGACAGGCTAACACTGAAGCTTTCTTT

d_call: -
v_call: TRBV5-1
clone_size: many
j_call: TRBJ1-1
cdr3_aa: CASSFAGLVSTEAFF
cdr3_nt: TGCGCCAGCAGCTTTGCAGGGCTGGTATCCACTGAAGCTTTCTTT

d_call: -
v_call: TRBV9
clone_size: many
j_call: TRBJ2-3
cdr3_aa: CASSRRWGEDTQYF
cdr3_nt: TGTGCCAGCAGCCGTAGGTGGGGAGAGGATACGCAGTATTTT

d_call: -
v_call: TRBV11-1
clone_size: many
j_call: TRBJ2-7
cdr3_aa: CASSLSRGLGYEQYF
cdr3_nt: TGTGCCAGCAGCTTAAGCAGGGGTCTAGGCTACGAGCAGTACTTC

d_call: -
v_call: TRBV15
clone_size: many
j_call: TRBJ2-7
cdr3_aa: CATSTDYLDGVGTYEQYF
cdr3_nt: TGTGCCACCAGCACTGACTACCTAGATGGGGTAGGAACCTACGAGCAGTACTTC

d_call: -
v_call: TRBV5-4
clone_size: many
j_call: TRBJ2-7
cdr3_aa: CASSLQGHREQYF
cdr3_nt: TGTGCCAGCAGCTTGCAGGGGCATCGCGAGCAGTACTTC

d_call: -
v_call: TRBV18
clone_size: many
j_call: TRBJ2-3
cdr3_aa: CASSPYRGGPLTSTDTQYF
cdr3_nt: TGTGCCAGCTCACCCTACAGGGGGGGCCCGCTTACTAGCACAGATACGCAGTATTTT

d_call: -
v_call: TRBV2
clone_size: many
j_call: TRBJ2-7
cdr3_aa: CASSLSLDSHEQYF
cdr3_nt: TGTGCCAGCAGCCTAAGTCTGGACAGCCACGAGCAGTACTTC

d_call: -
v_call: TRBV28
clone_size: many
j_call: TRBJ1-3
cdr3_aa: CASSPPQGSGNTIYF
cdr3_nt: TGTGCCAGCAGTCCCCCACAGGGATCAGGAAACACCATATATTTT

d_call: TRBD1
v_call: TRBV2
clone_size: many
j_call: TRBJ1-1
cdr3_aa: CASSGDRGSDTEAFF
cdr3_nt: TGTGCCAGCAGTGGGGACAGGGGTAGCGACACTGAAGCTTTCTTT

d_call: -
v_call: TRBV2
clone_size: many
j_call: TRBJ1-2
cdr3_aa: CASRANRVSDGYTF
cdr3_nt: TGTGCCAGCAGAGCCAACAGGGTCTCGGATGGCTACACCTTC

d_call: TRBD1
v_call: TRBV7-9
clone_size: many
j_call: TRBJ1-2
cdr3_aa: CASSQQGAGYGYTF
cdr3_nt: TGTGCCAGCAGCCAGCAGGGGGCTGGGTATGGCTACACCTTC

d_call: TRBD1
v_call: TRBV18
clone_size: many
j_call: TRBJ2-1
cdr3_aa: CASSPRIPIGQGLYNEQFF
cdr3_nt: TGTGCCAGCTCACCAAGAATCCCAATCGGACAGGGGCTTTACAATGAGCAGTTCTTC